These T cell receptor beta chains were read from a single sample in a study of vaccination effects on CD4 cells after COVID-19. Their recognized antigens are unknown. Repertoires were generated with immunoSEQ multiplex PCR, while TCRdb's copy carries only in-frame clones and drops some. This table holds 45,000 or so clones, roughly 74% found once. Sequencing used CD4+ T cells from PBMCs cultured without peptide, obtained before COVID-19 vaccination. These receptors were taken from a human donor who had a prior SARS-CoV-2 infection. CDR3s include the opening cysteine and the closing phenylalanine or tryptophan. D genes are given only for firm matches. Size tells how often a clone was seen (once, few, many) or the class of an expanded clone, and some rows leave it out.

J gene	clone size	V gene	D gene	CDR3 DNA	CDR3 protein
TRBJ1-5	NA	TRBV9	NA	TGTGCCAGCAGCGAGGGGACGGATCAGCCCCAGCATTTT	CASSEGTDQPQHF
TRBJ1-6	NA	TRBV12-3/TRBV12-4	NA	TGTGCCAGCTCAAGCTCCTATAATTCACCCCTCCACTTT	CASSSSYNSPLHF
TRBJ1-1	NA	TRBV3-1/TRBV3-2	NA	TGTGCCAGCAGCTCATCATGGGGGGACACTGAAGCTTTCTTT	CASSSSWGDTEAFF
TRBJ1-1	NA	TRBV3-1/TRBV3-2	NA	TGTGCCAGCAGCCAAGATAACGGGAACACTGAAGCTTTCTTT	CASSQDNGNTEAFF
TRBJ2-7	NA	TRBV25-1	NA	TGTGCCAGCAGTGAAGATCGGCGGGAGCAGTACTTC	CASSEDRREQYF
TRBJ2-7	NA	TRBV5-1	TRBD1	TGCGCCAGCAGCGCCGGGACAGGGCCCTACGAGCAGTACTTC	CASSAGTGPYEQYF
TRBJ1-5	NA	TRBV19	NA	TGTGCCAGTAGTATAGAAGGAGGGCCCCAGCATTTT	CASSIEGGPQHF
TRBJ1-1	NA	TRBV6-5	NA	TGTGCCAGCAGTTACATTGGGCCGAGGGACACTGAAGCTTTCTTT	CASSYIGPRDTEAFF
TRBJ2-3	NA	TRBV11-1	NA	TGTGCCAGCCGGGGGGCCGCAGATACGCAGTATTTT	CASRGAADTQYF
TRBJ1-6	few	TRBV11-3	NA	TGTGCCAGCAGCTTAAGACCAGGGGAGGATTCACCCCTCCACTTT	CASSLRPGEDSPLHF